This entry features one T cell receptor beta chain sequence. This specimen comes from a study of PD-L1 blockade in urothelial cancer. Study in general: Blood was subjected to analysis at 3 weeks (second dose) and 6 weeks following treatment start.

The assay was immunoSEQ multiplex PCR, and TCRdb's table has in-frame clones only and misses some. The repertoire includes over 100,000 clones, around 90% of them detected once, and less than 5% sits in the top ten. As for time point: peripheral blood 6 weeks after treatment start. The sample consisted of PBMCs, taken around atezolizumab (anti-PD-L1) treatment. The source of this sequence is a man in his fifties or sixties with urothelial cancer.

This chain's CDR3 is CASSLTGTGNYGYTF. The CDR3 DNA is TGTGCCAGCAGCCTGACAGGGACAGGGAACTATGGCTACACCTTC. The V call is TRBV11-1, the J call TRBJ1-2, with 9 positions matching TRBD1. The CDR3 runs to 15 residues. With V trimmed by 5 bases and J by 2 bases, 6 bases remained unmatched. Germline-derived CDR1 and CDR2 are SGHAT and FQDESV (reference sequence). Full variable domain (missing parts from reference TRBV11-1 and TRBJ1-2): EAEVAQSPRYKITEKSQAVAFWCDPISGHATLYWYRQILGQGPELLVQFQDESVVDDSQLPKDRFSAERLKGVDSTLKIQPAELGDSAMYLCASSLTGTGNYGYTFGSGTRLTVV.